Listed below are T cell receptor beta chains from one sample, sequenced in a study of blood T cell repertoires in COVID-19. Sequenced by immunoSEQ multiplex PCR; TCRdb stores in-frame clones only, minus some. The sample lists hundreds of thousands of clones; about 90% were seen once. Sequencing input: PBMCs or T cells enriched from blood (not recorded which). The receptors originated from a man aged 50 or older who had been exposed to COVID-19. The CDR3 runs from the conserved cysteine through the conserved F or W. Fields, in order: J gene, D gene, V gene, clone size, CDR3 DNA, CDR3 protein. A D gene is named only where the DNA matches it firmly. Expanded clones are given a class, and other clones once, few, many or no size at all.

TRBJ2-1 | TRBD2 | TRBV3-1/TRBV3-2 | . | TGTGCCAGCAGCCAAGTAACAGCGGGGTCCTACAATGAGCAGTTCTTC | CASSQVTAGSYNEQFF
TRBJ1-6 | TRBD1 | TRBV27 | . | TGTGCCAGCAGTTTAAAGGGGGCCCTTAGATCACCCCTCCACTTT | CASSLKGALRSPLHF
TRBJ2-2 | . | TRBV5-1 | . | TGCGCCAGCAGCCCGAGTCGCACCGGGGAGCTGTTTTTT | CASSPSRTGELFF
TRBJ2-2 | TRBD2 | TRBV19 | . | TGTGCCAGTAGGAGCGGGAGAAGGTTGACCGGGGAGCTGTTTTTT | CASRSGRRLTGELFF
TRBJ2-3 | TRBD1 | TRBV10-1 | . | TGCGCCAGCAGTGAGTACAGGGGGTCGCAGTATTTT | CASSEYRGSQYF
TRBJ2-5 | . | TRBV10-2 | . | TGCGCCAGCAGTGGCGGGTCGGAGACCCAGTACTTC | CASSGGSETQYF
TRBJ2-1 | . | TRBV5-1 | . | TGCGCCAGCAGCTATAGGGTAGGAGGGGGCCGATACAATGAGCAGTTCTTC | CASSYRVGGGRYNEQFF
TRBJ2-1 | TRBD1 | TRBV7-7 | once | TGTGCTAGCAGCTTGACAGGGGAGGACTACAATGAGCAGTTCTTC | CASSLTGEDYNEQFF
TRBJ2-3 | TRBD1 | TRBV6-5 | . | TGTGCCAGCAAAAGACAGGGGGCAGATACGCAGTATTTT | CASKRQGADTQYF
TRBJ2-3 | TRBD2 | TRBV3-1/TRBV3-2 | . | TGTGCCAGCAGCCCCGGACTAGCGGGAGGAGATACGCAGTATTTT | CASSPGLAGGDTQYF
TRBJ2-7 | TRBD1 | TRBV6-1 | . | TGTGCCAGCAGTGAGACAGGGGCCTCTTACGAGCAGTACTTC | CASSETGASYEQYF
TRBJ2-3 | . | TRBV5-1 | . | TGCGCCAGCAGCTTGGCGAGCACAGATACGCAGTATTTT | CASSLASTDTQYF
TRBJ2-3 | TRBD2 | TRBV19 | . | TGTGCCAGTAGTACGAGAGCGGGACTATTGGATACGCAGTATTTT | CASSTRAGLLDTQYF
TRBJ1-2 | . | TRBV29-1 | once | TGCAGCGTTGATAGGTCAGGGGCCAACGGTGGGTATGGCTACACCTTC | CSVDRSGANGGYGYTF
TRBJ1-6 | TRBD1 | TRBV5-1 | . | TGCGCCAGCAGCACCACCGACAGGGGTTTCTCTAATTCACCCCTCCACTTT | CASSTTDRGFSNSPLHF
TRBJ1-6 | . | TRBV28 | once | TGTGCCAGCACCTATGCTCGAGGGGGTTCACCCCTCCACTTT | CASTYARGGSPLHF
TRBJ1-4 | . | TRBV11-2 | . | TGTGCCAGCAGCTCCACCTGGGGCGCCCCTGCCCCTAATGAAAAACTGTTTTTT | CASSSTWGAPAPNEKLFF
TRBJ1-5 | . | TRBV12-3/TRBV12-4 | . | TGTGCCAGCAGTGTCGACAGGATTCAGCCCCAGCATTTT | CASSVDRIQPQHF
TRBJ1-1 | TRBD1 | TRBV2 | . | TGTGCCAGCAGAGACAGGGGGAGGAACACTGAAGCTTTCTTT | CASRDRGRNTEAFF
TRBJ2-1 | . | TRBV24-1 | . | TGTGCCACCTCTAGACCCGGCAATGGGCAGTTCTTC | CATSRPGNGQFF
TRBJ2-5 | . | TRBV9 | . | TGTGCCAGCAGCGTAGTGGACAAACAAGAGACCCAGTACTTC | CASSVVDKQETQYF
TRBJ2-4 | TRBD1 | TRBV5-5 | few | TGTGCCAGCAGCCTAACGTGGGGACAGACTAACGGGGACATTCAGTACTTC | CASSLTWGQTNGDIQYF
TRBJ2-2 | TRBD1 | TRBV27 | . | TGTGCCAGCAGTCCCGAGGACAGGGTCATCGGGGAGCTGTTTTTT | CASSPEDRVIGELFF
TRBJ2-2 | . | TRBV5-1 | once | TGCGCCAGCAGCTTGGCCTTGGCAAACACCGGGGAGCTGTTTTTT | CASSLALANTGELFF
TRBJ2-5 | TRBD2 | TRBV6-5 | . | TGTGCCAGCAGCCGGGGTTGGGGGGGCCAAGAGACCCAGTACTTC | CASSRGWGGQETQYF
TRBJ2-2 | . | TRBV12-3/TRBV12-4 | . | TGTGCCAGCACCCCCGCAGGCGGGGAGCTGTTTTTT | CASTPAGGELFF
TRBJ1-4 | . | TRBV2 | few | TGTGCCAGCAGTAGGCGGGAGGTTGAAAAACTGTTTTTT | CASSRREVEKLFF
TRBJ2-1 | TRBD1 | TRBV5-4 | . | TGTGCCAGCAGCTTGCTGGGGACAGGGGGCGGTGAGCAGTTCTTC | CASSLLGTGGGEQFF
TRBJ2-7 | TRBD1 | TRBV30 | . | TGTGCCTGGGGGACAGGGGGGACCTACGAGCAGTACTTC | CAWGTGGTYEQYF
TRBJ1-5 | TRBD1 | TRBV5-1 | . | TGCGCCAGCAGCTTGGGGACAGGGGGCGGCCAGCCCCAGCATTTT | CASSLGTGGGQPQHF
TRBJ1-2 | TRBD1 | TRBV10-3 | . | TGTGCCATCAGTGCGCCCGGACAGGGGGCAGGGGGCTACACCTTC | CAISAPGQGAGGYTF
TRBJ2-1 | . | TRBV5-1 | . | TGCGCCAGCAGCTTGGGAACCACAGGGTTCGGGTACAATGAGCAGTTCTTC | CASSLGTTGFGYNEQFF
TRBJ1-2 | . | TRBV7-2 | . | TGTGCCAGCAGCTTAATCATAGCTAACTATGGCTACACCTTC | CASSLIIANYGYTF
TRBJ1-5 | . | TRBV28 | once | TGTGCCAGCAGTTCCTACAGAAGCGACAAAAACAGGAAGCAGCCCCAGCATTTT | CASSSYRSDKNRKQPQHF
TRBJ2-7 | TRBD1 | TRBV27 | . | TGTGCCAGCAGTTACCGGGACAGGGGCTACGAGCAGTACTTC | CASSYRDRGYEQYF